This T cell receptor (beta chain) was sequenced during a study of TIL therapy for anti-PD-1-resistant metastatic lung cancer. As for the study in general: Progressing patients received lymphodepletion, expanded TIL infusion and IL-2. By whole-exome sequencing, median non-synonymous tumor mutation burden was roughly 1.6 mutations per megabase. Notes on the study in general: Patients were highly selected, enriched for treatment-naive, never-smoker and oncogene-addicted cases.

Sequencing used immunoSEQ v3. Survey-level samples got about 2 million read pairs; deep-level samples got roughly 5-6.5 million. Some clones are missing from TCRdb's copy, which holds only in-frame ones; the method was immunoSEQ multiplex PCR. The sample carries more than 35,000 clones, 73% recorded once. To note about this clone: Its antigen is currently unknown.

Germline V gene sequence: CDR1 LNHDA, CDR2 SQIVND (reference sequence). The length of the CDR3 is 16 residues. Between the trimmed V and J ends, which lost 4 bases and 0 bases, there was a span of 16 bases. The time point: pre-treatment sample, taken before nivolumab and TIL therapy. The specimen was blood, collected at baseline. The clonotype originates from a person aged 25 to 80 with non-small cell lung cancer. The chain joins TRBV19 to TRBJ2-7, with D perhaps assigned TRBD1 or TRBD2 (5 bases each). The CDR3 DNA reads as TGTGCCAGTAGTAATCACGGGACGGAAAGCTCCTACGAGCAGTACTTC. Translated: CASSNHGTESSYEQYF.